This TCR beta chain emerged from a study of beta chain features in type 1 diabetes (dated by TCRdb to 2017 to 2018). Regarding the complete study: No differences in mean age, gender distribution, total cell number or subset yield were found between patients and healthy donors. A total of approximately 99,000,000 sorted cells were examined across all samples, and RNA yield correlated strongly with the number of cells per subset. In the study, TCRB repertoires of sorted circulating CD4+ T cell subsets from recently diagnosed type 1 diabetes patients were compared with those of matched healthy donors. Regulatory and stem cell-like memory subsets were isolated from only 8 patients and roughly 8 healthy donors, whereas naive and central memory subsets came from all 28 donors.

Each donor gave one peripheral blood draw, averaging roughly 120 mL, which was collected into heparinised tubes. A BD FACSAria II was used to sort naive, central memory, regulatory and stem cell-like memory CD4+ T cells with a panel that included CD45RO, CCR7, CD25, CD127, CD95 and CD27. All sorted populations exceeded 95% purity. Right away, PBMCs were isolated by Lymphoprep density gradient centrifugation and were stained directly, with no culture step. So that batch effects would be minimized, each experiment stained and sorted samples in pairs, pairing one healthy donor with one patient. Remarks on this clone: What antigen it recognizes has not been identified. No base-level quality is on record; no much larger clone is a single base apart.

Overall study results and their limits: PCR might favor shorter templates, but patient and control samples were amplified and corrected together, so any skew would affect both groups equally. At VDJ recombination sites, type 1 diabetes patients had fewer insertions and more deleted nucleotides, which implies abnormalities in thymic rearrangement. Because the HLA sub-analyses included only small numbers of individuals, any influence of HLA type on TCRB rearrangement was left unresolved. Type 1 diabetes patients showed a moderate but significant shortening of TCRB CDR3 length in all four CD4+ subsets. Naive, central memory and regulatory TCRB repertoires appeared to be more similar among patients than among healthy donors. Because cDNA rather than genomic DNA was sequenced, highly expressing activated cells could have been over-represented, although no difference in activation and CD3 levels was found between groups.

The germline V and J ends show losses of 5 bases and 9 bases respectively, and no gene match explains 10 bases of the junction. The germline V gene sets CDR1 to MNHEY and CDR2 to SVGAGI. Its CDR3 holds 15 amino acids, cysteine through phenylalanine. The kept DNA is CDR3 alone, 45 bases in frame from the first base. The High Capacity cDNA Reverse Transcription Kit was used to reverse transcribe all of the isolated RNA, meaning that expressed TCRB transcripts were what got sequenced. Naive, central memory and regulatory T cell samples underwent deep immunoSEQ sequencing, averaging about 3.57 million total reads per sample. Sorted cells were lysed in RLT buffer, and RNA was extracted using DNase-treated RNeasy Micro or Mini kits according to cell number. Each cell subset was processed on its own to prevent cross-contamination, while patient and healthy donor samples were processed together. The immunoSEQ multiplex PCR was used to amplify TCRB sequences from cDNA, yielding 87-bp fragments that span the CDR3 region. Sequencing of the amplicons was performed on the Illumina HiSeq platform. For the original study's pipeline: Synthetic template baselines were used to correct PCR bias computationally, reads within Hamming distance 2 were collapsed together, and singletons that could not be merged were discarded. By aligning reads against IMGT, V, D and J genes, CDR3 length, and insertions or deletions at six rearrangement sites were assigned. Within each subset, clonotype counts were normalized to sorted cell number, and only after that were true diversity and Gini coefficients computed with the tcR R package. Repertoire sharing was quantified using the overlap coefficient calculated on TCRB nucleotide sequences. Out-of-frame TCRB sequences from naive cells were analyzed to stand in for the pre-selection repertoire. TCRdb limited this immuneACCESS table to in-frame rearrangements with V and J called. A share of clones is missing; checked studies link under half to unresolved V genes, and the rest is unexplained. The V and J calls and clone size are taken from that table; D and trimming were inferred from the DNA. This sample lists 160,000 or so clones; approximately 62% were detected once. Roughly 0.092% of the sample belongs to the ten largest clones.

Sequences were obtained from naive CD4+ T cells from blood. The cell subset or site label, read with the paper, signifies: true naive CD4+ T cells. The receptor's source is a man aged 25-45 years with type 1 diabetes. The sequence links TRBV6-5 to TRBJ2-4; the central 10 bases match TRBD2. Here is the DNA: TGTGCCAGCAGTCCCCGGGCTAGCGGGGGAGGCATTCAGTACTTC. It translates as CASSPRASGGGIQYF.